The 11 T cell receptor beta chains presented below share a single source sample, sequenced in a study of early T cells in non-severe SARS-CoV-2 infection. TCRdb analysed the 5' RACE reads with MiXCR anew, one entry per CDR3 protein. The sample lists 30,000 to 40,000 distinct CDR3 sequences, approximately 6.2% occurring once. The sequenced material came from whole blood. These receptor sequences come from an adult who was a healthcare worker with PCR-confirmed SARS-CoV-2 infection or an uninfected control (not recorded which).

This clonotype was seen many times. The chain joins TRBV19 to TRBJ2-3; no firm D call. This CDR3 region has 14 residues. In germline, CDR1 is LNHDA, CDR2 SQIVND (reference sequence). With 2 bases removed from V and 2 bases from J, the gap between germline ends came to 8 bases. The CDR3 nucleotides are TGTGCCAGTAGTATAACTTCCCTCACAGATACGCAGTATTTT. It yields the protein CASSITSLTDTQYF. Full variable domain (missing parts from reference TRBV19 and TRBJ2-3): DGGITQSPKYLFRKEGQNVTLSCEQNLNHDAMYWYRQDPGQGLRLIYYSQIVNDFQKGDIAEGYSVSREKKESFPLTVTSAQKNPTAFYLCASSITSLTDTQYFGPGTRLTVL.

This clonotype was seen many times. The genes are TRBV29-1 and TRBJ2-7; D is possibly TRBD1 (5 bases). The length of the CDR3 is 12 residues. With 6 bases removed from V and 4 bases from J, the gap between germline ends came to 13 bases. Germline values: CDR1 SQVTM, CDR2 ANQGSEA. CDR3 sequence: CSVLTENYEQYV. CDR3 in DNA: TGCAGCGTACTGACAGAGAATTACGAGCAGTACGTC.

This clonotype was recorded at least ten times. CDR3 protein: CASSMGQEATNEKLFF. CDR3 sequence (DNA): TGTGCCAGTAGTATGGGACAGGAAGCAACTAATGAAAAACTGTTTTTT. The J gene is TRBJ1-4, the V gene TRBV19; TRBD1 matches at 8 bases. CDR3 length: 16 residues. CDR1 is LNHDA and CDR2 is SQIVND in the germline V gene (reference sequence). With V trimmed by 3 bases and J by 0 bases, 3 bases remained unmatched.

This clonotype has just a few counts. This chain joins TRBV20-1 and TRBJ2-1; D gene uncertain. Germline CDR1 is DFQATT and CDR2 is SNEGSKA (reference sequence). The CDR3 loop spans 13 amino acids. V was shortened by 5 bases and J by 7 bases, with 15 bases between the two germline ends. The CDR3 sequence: CSASNPTGNEQFF. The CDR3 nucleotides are TGCAGTGCTTCCAACCCCACTGGTAATGAGCAGTTCTTC.

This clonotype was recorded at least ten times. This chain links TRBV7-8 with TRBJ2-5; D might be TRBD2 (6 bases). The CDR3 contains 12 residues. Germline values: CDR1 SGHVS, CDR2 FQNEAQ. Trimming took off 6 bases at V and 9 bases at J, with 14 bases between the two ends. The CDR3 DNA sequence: TGTGCCAGCAGTGGACTACCCATGGCCCAGTACTTC. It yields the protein CASSGLPMAQYF.

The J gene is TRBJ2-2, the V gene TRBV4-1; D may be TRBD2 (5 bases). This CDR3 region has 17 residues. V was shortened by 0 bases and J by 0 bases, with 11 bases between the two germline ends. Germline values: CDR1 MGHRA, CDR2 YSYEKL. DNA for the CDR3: TGCGCCAGCAGCCAAGATGGTAGCGTTACGAACACCGGGGAGCTGTTTTTT. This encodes CASSQDGSVTNTGELFF.

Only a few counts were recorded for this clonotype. CDR3 nucleotides: TGTGCCAGCAGCTTAGTTGGCCAGCTACAAGAGACCCAGTACTTC. This codes for CASSLVGQLQETQYF. The genes are TRBV7-8 and TRBJ2-5; D unresolved. Trimming shortened V by 1 base and J by 2 bases, and 11 bases separated the two germline ends. This CDR3 region has 15 residues. Germline assignment: CDR1 SGHVS and CDR2 FQNEAQ.

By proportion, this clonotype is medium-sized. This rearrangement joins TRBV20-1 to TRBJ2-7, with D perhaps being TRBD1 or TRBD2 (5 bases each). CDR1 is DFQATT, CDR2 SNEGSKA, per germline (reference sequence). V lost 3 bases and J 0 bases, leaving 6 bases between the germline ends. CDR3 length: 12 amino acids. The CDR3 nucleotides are TGCAGTGCTAGCGGGACCTCCTACGAGCAGTACTTC. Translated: CSASGTSYEQYF.

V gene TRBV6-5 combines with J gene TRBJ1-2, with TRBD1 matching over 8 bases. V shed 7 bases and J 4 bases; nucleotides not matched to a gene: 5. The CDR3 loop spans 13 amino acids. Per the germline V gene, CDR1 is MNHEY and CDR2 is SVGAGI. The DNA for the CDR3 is TGTGCCAGCACCGCAGGGGGCCCCTATGGCTACACCTTC. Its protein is CASTAGGPYGYTF.

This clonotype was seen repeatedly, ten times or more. The CDR3 reads CSARNPGLAGKFAYEQYF. In DNA, the CDR3 is TGCAGTGCTAGGAACCCGGGACTAGCGGGAAAGTTCGCCTACGAGCAGTACTTC. The V call is TRBV20-1, the J call TRBJ2-7; 13 nucleotides align to TRBD2. V shed 3 bases, J shed 2 bases, and the junction held 13 bases outside the gene matches. Germline V gene sequence: CDR1 DFQATT, CDR2 SNEGSKA (reference sequence). This CDR3 is 18 amino acids long.

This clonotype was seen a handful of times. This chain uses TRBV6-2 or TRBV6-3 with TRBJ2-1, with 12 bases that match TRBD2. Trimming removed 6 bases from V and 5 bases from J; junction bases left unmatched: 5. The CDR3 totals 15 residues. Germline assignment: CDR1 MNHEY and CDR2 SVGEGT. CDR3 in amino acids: CASRRLAGVHNEQFF. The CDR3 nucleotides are TGTGCCAGCAGAAGACTAGCGGGAGTGCACAATGAGCAGTTCTTC.